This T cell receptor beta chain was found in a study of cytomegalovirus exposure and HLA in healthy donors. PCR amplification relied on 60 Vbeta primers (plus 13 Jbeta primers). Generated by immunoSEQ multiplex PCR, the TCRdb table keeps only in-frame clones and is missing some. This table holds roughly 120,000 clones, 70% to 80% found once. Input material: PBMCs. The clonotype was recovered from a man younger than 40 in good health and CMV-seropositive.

CDR3: CASSYQSYEQYF. DNA for the CDR3: TGTGCCAGCAGTTATCAGTCCTACGAGCAGTACTTC. This chain uses TRBV28 with TRBJ2-7, with unresolved D. Germline assignment: CDR1 MDHEN and CDR2 SYDVKM. The V end lost 4 bases, the J end lost 1 base, and 5 bases lay between the germline ends. The CDR3 spans 12 residues.